This T cell receptor (beta chain) was recorded in a study of cytomegalovirus exposure and HLA in healthy donors (TCRdb year 2017). With respect to the entire study: An earlier analysis of several hundred of the donors reported approximately 290 Gb of sequence data and 100 million to 140 million unique TCR beta sequences from 150 million to 200 million T cells. An early release that covered roughly 600 HLA-typed donors contained approximately 300 gigabases of sequencing data and roughly 84 million unique TCR sequences. Of the 398 genotyped donors, over 70% fell in the genetic ancestry cluster associated with self-reported Caucasian donors. The study was designed to test whether signatures of past pathogen exposure could be identified by cataloging public T cell receptors. The T cell repertoires of 666 subjects were profiled by immunosequencing and related to cytomegalovirus serostatus. In addition to the first cohort of approximately 670 subjects, a separate validation cohort of 100 to 150 different subjects was used. To predict cytomegalovirus infection status, the study brought together high-throughput TCR immunosequencing, statistical association of individual TCRs with disease status, and machine learning. A later analysis re-analyzed previously published TCR beta repertoires from approximately 670 donors and added high-resolution HLA genotyping to study TCR occurrence patterns. In the later analysis, no new phenotypic data were used to find candidate immune exposures; instead, reliance was placed on TCR beta sequences and their occurrence across donors. An earlier analysis of several hundred of the donors used high-throughput TCR beta sequencing to judge whether each TCR beta V gene segment behaved as functional or pseudogenic. Donor age, sex, ethnicity and CMV serostatus were compiled alongside the repertoire data. A later genetic analysis took genome-wide SNP genotypes for about three fifths of the 666 donors and used that subset as a discovery cohort. Every repertoire in the discovery cohort had been generated on one and the same sequencing platform. HLA typing included class I and class II loci at four-digit resolution. Typing coverage differed by locus: A, B, C, DRB1 and DQB1 were typed in roughly 620-630 donors, DQA1 in about 510, DPA1 in some 610, and DPB1 in 450 to 490. Roughly 5 DR-DQ haplotypes were treated as single units for association and clustering because of strong linkage in the cohort. On average, over 200,000 unique TCR beta nucleotide sequences were sequenced per donor among some 430 genotyped donors of the cohort, with roughly 18% of those sequences being non-productive. Study-wide conclusions, independent of this receptor: A group of highly shared sequence variants was considered likely to be a technical artifact of the sequencing pipeline. According to the authors, the approach could potentially be generalized to other disease states and immunological phenotypes. A later analysis associated around 16,000 TCR beta sequences with specific HLA alleles at a false discovery rate of 0.05. A few of the identified cytomegalovirus-associated TCR beta chains were confirmed in vitro to be specific for cytomegalovirus antigens. Assigning TCR associations to individual alleles was difficult when HLA alleles, especially DR and DQ, strongly co-occurred. Immune exposure information for the cohort was limited to CMV serostatus. A later analysis found that TCR association rates varied across HLA loci, with DRB1 alleles showing the most associated TCRs and HLA-C alleles the fewest. The classifier was reported to diagnose cytomegalovirus status with high specificity and sensitivity in both the original and validation cohorts. Because counts were too low, fewer than 20 rarely observed V segments, including chromosome 9 orphons, were excluded from the earlier analysis of some 540 of the donors. In an earlier analysis of around 600 of the donors, most TCR beta V segments were observed in productive rearrangements about 90% or about 30% of the time, broadly matching IMGT annotations. Linkage disequilibrium might explain the correlated functional status among segregating V segments, but an unknown experimental factor could not be ruled out. According to a later genetic analysis, donors in an Asian-associated ancestry cluster had fewer N-insertions in productive TCRs than the approximately 650-donor mean. A later analysis found that most CMV-associated TCR beta chains appeared HLA-restricted, with HLA associations seemingly driven largely by CMV exposure. According to a later analysis, parvovirus B19, influenza, CMV and Epstein-Barr virus appeared linked to several top co-occurrence clusters. In the study, approximately 160 TCR beta chains were listed as associated with cytomegalovirus. A further reported finding was that TCR beta sequences accurately predicted the HLA-A and HLA-B alleles for most subjects in the first cohort. In a later analysis, HLA-associated TCR beta chains showed more clonal expansion and lower generation probabilities than non-associated chains that were equally common. A later genetic analysis associated a missense DCLRE1C variant with V-gene and J-gene trimming of TCR beta chains, and an independent cohort replicated the association. Because some donors lacked HLA typing at each locus, the association tests relied only on the typed subset. Presence/absence analyses assumed roughly uniform sequencing depth across donors, an assumption that may not hold. The cohort was sequenced for TCR beta chains only, and without alpha or paired-chain data the features that could be detected were limited. The 87-base-pair reads could not distinguish some IMGT-functional V segments, including TRBV6-2 and TRBV6-3, so those segments were excluded. Across donors, most TCR sequences were observed very rarely, whereas some public TCRs were present in many individuals.

Receptor libraries were prepared by the immunoSEQ multiplex PCR assay. For the multiplex PCR, a mixture combining 60 forward primers for TCR Vbeta segments and 13 reverse primers for TCR Jbeta segments was used. The CDR3 region of rearranged TCR beta genes was amplified from genomic DNA by a multiplex PCR assay. Amplified TCR beta libraries were sequenced as 87-base-pair reads on the Illumina HiSeq System. As for the authors' bioinformatics: Across the roughly 600 repertoires, a later analysis counted 78 million or so unique TCR beta chains, 8.5 million to 12 million of which were shared by at least two donors. Raw reads were error-corrected and collapsed into unique sequences with a nearest-neighbor algorithm that merged closely related sequences to remove PCR and sequencing errors. Alignment of CDR3 sequences to IMGT reference sequences was used to assign V, D and J gene segments. Each retained sequence needed at least a six-nucleotide match to both a V gene segment and a J gene segment. Rearrangements were called productive when the CDR3 lacked stop codons and stayed in frame with V and J; all others were non-productive. CDR3 was defined by IMGT convention, running from the second conserved V-encoded cysteine to the conserved J-encoded phenylalanine. The earlier analysis of 450 to 750 of the donors excluded any sequence lacking an unambiguous match to a single V gene segment. An earlier analysis of 550 to 650 of the donors classified V segments as functional when productive rearrangements were above 56.7% and as segregating when the standard deviation between donors was above 5%. A statistical classification framework was built to diagnose cytomegalovirus status from the catalog of TCR beta chain sequences. V and J gene assignment, in a later analysis, came from comparing TCR nucleotide sequences with IMGT/GENE-DB human TR gene sequences. Using the TCRdist pipeline, a later analysis assigned CDR3 sequences along with most-parsimonious VDJ recombination scenarios. A later analysis defined each TCR beta chain by its CDR3 amino acid sequence plus V-gene family, and excluded reads lacking a unique V-gene family. In a later analysis, around 600 highly shared, low-generation-probability nucleotide sequences were removed to address suspected cross-contamination and a sequencing artifact. A later analysis calculated a clonal expansion index for each public chain from normalized within-repertoire ranks of inferred template counts. In a later analysis, generation probabilities were computed using a VDJ recombination model fitted to out-of-frame rearrangements, and the results were checked against IGoR. A later analysis scored TCR-TCR, TCR-HLA and TCR-CMV co-occurrence with hypergeometric tests, applying a repertoire-size bias correction to TCR pairs. To estimate false discovery rates, a later analysis permuted the HLA or CMV assignments 20 times. In a later analysis, co-occurring TCRs were grouped using DBSCAN, and TCRdist sequence similarity was added for clustering within HLA-allele-positive subsets. For co-occurrence clustering, repertoires with fewer than 30,000 or more than 120,000 public chains were excluded, along with 5 or 6 repertoires with anomalous nucleotide sharing. TCRdb retrieved this table from immuneACCESS and kept in-frame rearrangements only. Not all clones are present; in checked studies, unresolved V genes account for under half, and no reason is known for the remainder. V, J and clone size were drawn from that table, and D and trimming were deduced from the DNA. The sample table records 100,000 to 150,000 clones; around 78% of these occur just once. Around 1.8% of the sample is held by the ten biggest clonotypes.

This clone was detected once. The target of this receptor is not known. Within one base of it there is no much larger clone, and no base qualities were kept. V loses 3 bases of germline sequence and J loses 3 bases, and the interval between the two ends is 15 bases. CDR1 and CDR2 were assigned from the germline V gene as MDHEN and SYDVKM. The CDR3 starts with the cysteine, ends with the phenylalanine, and has 16 residues. Just CDR3 DNA is preserved here, 48 bases in frame from base 1. The cohort consisted of approximately 690 healthy bone marrow donors. Cohort members were all nominally healthy when sampled, although unrecorded immune exposures were likely present. The donor tested CMV seropositive, placing the donor among the 310 or so seropositive members of the cohort. Every donor gave a peripheral blood sample, and the peripheral blood mononuclear cells from that sample were used for TCR beta sequencing. The Qiagen DNeasy Blood Extraction Kit was used to extract genomic DNA from the blood cell samples.

The chain is encoded by TRBV28 joined to TRBJ1-5, with a tentative D gene TRBD1 over 5 matching bases. The clonotype originates from a female donor in good health and CMV-seropositive. The sample consisted of PBMCs. The CDR3 has the sequence CASSFSGSVSNQPQHF. The nucleotides are TGTGCCAGCAGTTTTTCAGGGTCGGTCTCCAATCAGCCCCAGCATTTT.